Below are 7 T cell receptor beta chains sequenced from a single sample in a study of blood T cells in healthy people across ages. With a J-beta primer mix and a sample-barcoded 5' primer, a second PCR ran 7 to 11 cycles. From the 5' RACE reads, TCRdb called clonotypes with MiXCR, one entry per CDR3 protein. This table has about 570,000 distinct CDR3 sequences, 27% appearing once. Sequences were obtained from blood. The source is a woman aged 65 to 85 in good health.

The chain uses TRBV14 and TRBJ2-5, with TRBD1 identical over 7 bases. Germline trimming cut 6 bases from V and 2 bases from J; bases unmatched to any gene: 12. The CDR3 loop spans 16 amino acids. Germline assignment: CDR1 SGHDN and CDR2 FVKESK. The CDR3 is CASSFYRDRRQETQYF. CDR3 bases: TGTGCCAGCAGTTTCTACCGGGACAGAAGACAAGAGACCCAGTACTTC.

The J gene is TRBJ1-2, the V gene TRBV30, with 8 bases matching TRBD1. The CDR3 loop spans 14 amino acids. From germline, CDR1 is GTSNPN and CDR2 SVGIG (reference sequence). Losses at the gene ends were 2 bases for V and 4 bases for J; bases not matched to a gene: 6. The chain's CDR3 is CAWSRTGNVYGYTF. Written as DNA, the CDR3 is TGTGCCTGGAGTCGGACAGGGAATGTCTATGGCTACACCTTC. Based on the CDR3 plus reference TRBV30 and TRBJ1-2, the full variable domain is SQTIHQWPATLVQPVGSPLSLECTVEGTSNPNLYWYRQAAGRGLQLLFYSVGIGQISSEVPQNLSASRPQDRQFILSSKKLLLSDSGFYLCAWSRTGNVYGYTFGSGTRLTVV.

In this sample, this clonotype turned up a few times. The chain has TRBV7-2 and TRBJ2-3, with D tentatively TRBD2 (6 bases). This CDR3 has 14 amino acids. Trimming shortened V by 5 bases and J by 8 bases, and 17 bases separated the two germline ends. The germline CDR1 and CDR2 sequences are SGHTA and FQGNSA. CDR3 in DNA: TGTGCCAGCAGCCCCTCGCGGGGCTTACTTACGCAGTATTTT. Translation: CASSPSRGLLTQYF.

This chain links TRBV6-4 with TRBJ2-5; D is ambiguous. The CDR3 is 13 residues long. V lost 4 bases to trimming and J lost 5 bases, with 11 bases between them. Germline V gene lookup returns CDR1 MRHNA and CDR2 SNTAGT. CDR3 DNA sequence: TGTGCCAGCAGTGTCGAGCGTGGGGAGACCCAGTACTTC. Translating gives CASSVERGETQYF.

This clonotype was counted a few times. The CDR3 DNA reads as TGTGCCAGTAGGACAAGCGGGGGCAGCAACTACGAGCAGTACTTC. This sequence encodes CASRTSGGSNYEQYF. This sequence joins TRBV19 and TRBJ2-5; 8 bases are shared with TRBD2. The end of the DNA aligns better with TRBJ2-7, so the J call may be wrong. CDR3 size: 15 residues. Looked up from germline, CDR1 is LNHDA and CDR2 is SQIVND (reference sequence).

This clonotype has more than one count but fewer than ten. The chain joins TRBV20-1 to TRBJ1-2, with 9 bases lining up with TRBD1. The junction had 15 bases not matched to a gene; V was cut back by 7 bases and J by 3 bases. The germline V gene encodes CDR1 DFQATT and CDR2 SNEGSKA (reference sequence). The CDR3 covers 16 residues. CDR3 DNA: TGCAGTGGGGGGGAGGGAACAGGGGGCGCGGACTATGGCTACACCTTC. This codes for CSGGEGTGGADYGYTF.

This chain joins TRBV4-1 and TRBJ2-1, with TRBD2 as a possible D gene (5 bases). The better agreement between TRBJ2-7 and the DNA end casts doubt on the J call. Germline CDR1 and CDR2: MGHRA and YSYEKL. The CDR3 is 14 amino acids. The CDR3 nucleotides read TGCGCCAGCAGCCAAGCTTCGGGGTGGGATGAGCAGTACTTC. It is translated as CASSQASGWDEQYF.